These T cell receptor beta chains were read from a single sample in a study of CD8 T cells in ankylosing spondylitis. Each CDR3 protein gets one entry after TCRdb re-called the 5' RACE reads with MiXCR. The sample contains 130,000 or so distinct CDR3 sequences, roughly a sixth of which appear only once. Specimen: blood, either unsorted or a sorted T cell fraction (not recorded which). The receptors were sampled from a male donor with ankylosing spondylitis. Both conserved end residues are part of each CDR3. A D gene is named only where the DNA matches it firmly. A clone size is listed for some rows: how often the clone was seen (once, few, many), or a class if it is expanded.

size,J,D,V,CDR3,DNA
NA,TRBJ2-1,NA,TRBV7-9,CASSPVGRPNEQFF,TGTGCCAGCAGCCCGGTTGGTAGGCCCAATGAGCAGTTCTTC
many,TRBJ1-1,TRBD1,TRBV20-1,CSANYRGSNTEAFF,TGCAGTGCTAATTACAGGGGGTCAAACACTGAAGCTTTCTTT
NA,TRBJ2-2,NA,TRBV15,CATSFRQNTGELFF,TGTGCCACCAGCTTCCGCCAGAACACCGGGGAGCTGTTTTTT
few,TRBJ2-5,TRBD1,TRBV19,CASSIDGPGGQETQYF,TGTGCCAGTAGTATAGATGGCCCAGGGGGCCAAGAGACCCAGTACTTC
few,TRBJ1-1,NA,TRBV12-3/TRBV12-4,CASSFSTEAFF,TGTGCCAGCAGTTTCTCGACTGAAGCTTTCTTT
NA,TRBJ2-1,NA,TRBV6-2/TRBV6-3,CASSYSSRGNCWHRSTQMSEQFF,TGTGCCAGCAGTTACTCATCCCGGGGTAACTGCTGGCACAGAAGTACACAGATGAGTGAGCAGTTCTTC
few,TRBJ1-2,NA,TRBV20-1,CSASRVKKGTYGYTF,TGCAGTGCTAGCCGGGTAAAAAAAGGGACCTATGGCTACACCTTC
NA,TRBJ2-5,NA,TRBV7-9,CASSPGGAETQYF,TGTGCCAGCAGCCCCGGAGGCGCAGAGACCCAGTACTTC
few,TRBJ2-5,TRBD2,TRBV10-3,CAISESISGMGQETQYF,TGTGCCATCAGTGAGTCGATAAGCGGGATGGGGCAAGAGACCCAGTACTTC
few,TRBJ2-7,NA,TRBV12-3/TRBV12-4,CASSFTGPRRPYEQYF,TGTGCCAGCAGTTTCACAGGCCCCCGGCGCCCCTACGAGCAGTACTTC
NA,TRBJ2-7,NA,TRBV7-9,CASTPGGPHEQYF,TGTGCCAGCACCCCAGGGGGGCCCCACGAGCAGTACTTC
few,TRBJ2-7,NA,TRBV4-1,CASSQVETSSYEQYF,TGCGCCAGCAGCCAAGTGGAGACTAGCTCCTACGAGCAGTACTTC
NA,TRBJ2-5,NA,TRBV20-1,CSAVDPPETQYF,TGCAGTGCTGTGGACCCTCCTGAGACCCAGTACTTC
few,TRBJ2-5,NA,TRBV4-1,CASRAGDGTQYF,TGCGCCAGCAGAGCAGGGGACGGGACCCAGTACTTC
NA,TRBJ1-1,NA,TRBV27,CASSPGGLGTEAFF,TGTGCCAGCAGTCCTGGGGGCCTCGGGACTGAAGCTTTCTTT
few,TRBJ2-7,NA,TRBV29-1,CSVEAPRDTTLEQYF,TGCAGCGTTGAAGCGCCCCGGGACACCACCTTAGAGCAGTACTTC
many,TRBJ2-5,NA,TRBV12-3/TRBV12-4,CASSFTALAETQYF,TGTGCCAGCAGTTTCACAGCCCTGGCGGAGACCCAGTACTTC
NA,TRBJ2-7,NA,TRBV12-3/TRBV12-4,CASSYHSGGRYEQYF,TGTGCCAGCAGTTACCATTCCGGAGGGCGCTACGAGCAGTACTTC
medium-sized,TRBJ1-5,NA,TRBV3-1,CASSQDLGSNQPQHF,TGTGCCAGCAGCCAAGATCTAGGTAGCAATCAGCCCCAGCATTTT
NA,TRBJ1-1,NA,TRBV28,CASSFWRRTQGAFF,TGTGCCAGCAGTTTCTGGAGGCGAACCCAAGGGGCTTTCTTT
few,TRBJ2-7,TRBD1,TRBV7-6,CASSLGQGRRYF,TGTGCCAGCAGCTTGGGACAGGGTAGGCGGTACTTC
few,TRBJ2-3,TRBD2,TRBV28,CASSTLTPGLAADTQYF,TGTGCCAGCAGCACCCTCACGCCGGGACTAGCAGCAGATACGCAGTATTTT
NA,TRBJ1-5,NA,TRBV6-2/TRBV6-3,CASSYVRFQGPNQPQHF,TGTGCCAGCAGTTACGTGAGATTCCAGGGGCCGAATCAGCCCCAGCATTTT
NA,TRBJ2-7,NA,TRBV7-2,CASRWTGSSYEQYF,TGTGCCAGCAGATGGACGGGGAGCTCCTACGAGCAGTACTTC
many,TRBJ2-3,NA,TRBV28,CASTLVRGTDTQYF,TGTGCCAGCACCTTGGTTCGTGGTACAGATACGCAGTATTTT
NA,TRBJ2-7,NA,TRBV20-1,CSARAGTAPIF,TGCAGTGCTAGAGCCGGGACGGCCCCCATCTTC
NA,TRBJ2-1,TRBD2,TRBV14,CASSQVAGGYNEQFF,TGTGCCAGCAGCCAAGTAGCGGGAGGATACAATGAGCAGTTCTTC
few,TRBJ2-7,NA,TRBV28,CASSYPGSSYEQYF,TGTGCCAGCAGTTACCCCGGGTCCTCCTACGAGCAGTACTTC
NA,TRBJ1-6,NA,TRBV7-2,CASSQYNSPLHF,TGTGCCAGCAGCCAATATAATTCACCCCTCCACTTT
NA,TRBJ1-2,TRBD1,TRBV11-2,CASSQARTGRANYGYTF,TGTGCCAGCAGCCAAGCTCGGACAGGACGGGCTAACTATGGCTACACCTTC
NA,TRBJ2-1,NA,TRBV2,CASSGLTPNEQFF,TGTGCCAGCAGTGGATTGACCCCAAATGAGCAGTTCTTC
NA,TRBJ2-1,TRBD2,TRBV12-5,CASGFTGLAGGAYEQFF,TGTGCTAGTGGTTTCACAGGACTAGCGGGAGGGGCATATGAGCAGTTCTTC
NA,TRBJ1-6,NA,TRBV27,CASSPYGSPLHF,TGTGCCAGCAGCCCCTACGGATCACCCCTCCACTTT
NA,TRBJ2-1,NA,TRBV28,CASSLRKDLDNEQFF,TGTGCCAGCAGTTTAAGGAAGGACCTTGACAATGAGCAGTTCTTC
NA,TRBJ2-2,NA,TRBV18,CASSPIRDNTGELFF,TGTGCCAGCTCACCAATCAGGGACAACACCGGGGAGCTGTTTTTT
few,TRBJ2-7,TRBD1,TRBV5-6,CASSKGQGGQYF,TGTGCCAGCAGCAAAGGACAGGGAGGGCAGTACTTC
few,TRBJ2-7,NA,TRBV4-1,CASSPHGSSHYEQYF,TGCGCCAGCAGCCCTCACGGGAGCTCCCACTACGAGCAGTACTTC